What follows are 11 T cell receptor beta chains derived from one specimen sequenced in a study of T cells in Graves' hyperthyroidism and ophthalmopathy. TCR beta CDR3 regions were amplified from RNA transcripts. A first-round RT-PCR of the TCR CDR3 used the HTBI primer set. TCRdb analysed the multiplex PCR reads with MiXCR anew, one entry per CDR3 protein. In the table there are hundreds of thousands of distinct CDR3 sequences, about 15% of which are singletons. Input material: blood. These TCRs come from a woman aged 18 to 35 with Graves' hyperthyroidism.

This clonotype was seen ten or more times. The chain employs TRBV20-1 and TRBJ2-1; no clear D. Germline V gene data show CDR1 as DFQATT and CDR2 as SNEGSKA (reference sequence). The CDR3 has 16 amino acids. Trimming removed 6 bases from V and 2 bases from J, with 20 bases in between. CDR3 in DNA: TGCAGTGCCACGCCACTATCTACCCTCCCCTACAATGAGCAGTTCTTC. This codes for CSATPLSTLPYNEQFF.

This clonotype was observed a handful of times. V gene TRBV10-3 combines with J gene TRBJ2-1, with 8 bases lining up with TRBD2. CDR3 length: 15 residues. Looked up from germline, CDR1 is ENHRY and CDR2 is SYGVKD. The J segment lost 4 bases and the V segment lost 5 bases, leaving 7 bases of the junction unmatched. The CDR3 loop is CAISTPSGGYNEQFF. CDR3 bases: TGTGCCATCAGTACGCCGTCGGGGGGGTACAATGAGCAGTTCTTC.

This clonotype was detected many times. The chain carries TRBV27 and TRBJ1-5, with TRBD1 matching over 7 bases. The junction had 5 bases not matched to a gene; V was cut back by 5 bases and J by 4 bases. Per the germline V gene, CDR1 is MNHEY and CDR2 is SMNVEV (reference sequence). CDR3 size: 14 residues. CDR3 in amino acids: CASSLTGLNQPQHF. For the CDR3, the DNA is TGTGCCAGCAGTCTGACAGGGCTGAATCAGCCCCAGCATTTT.

About this clonotype: With a much larger clone just one base away, this may be a read error. V usage is TRBV9 and J usage is TRBJ2-1; 7 bases match TRBD2. The CDR3 has 15 amino acids. CDR1 and CDR2 (germline): SGDLS, YYNGEE. After removal of 4 bases from V and 1 base from J, the junction contained 5 bases not matched to a gene. In DNA form, the CDR3 reads TGTGCCAGCAGCCCGCGGGGGACGTCCTACAATGAGCAGTTCTTC. Protein sequence: CASSPRGTSYNEQFF. The full variable domain, with the rest looked up from reference TRBV9 and TRBJ2-1, is DSGVTQTPKHLITATGQRVTLRCSPRSGDLSVYWYQQSLDQGLQFLIQYYNGEERAKGNILERFSAQQFPDLHSELNLSSLELGDSALYFCASSPRGTSYNEQFFGPGTRLTVL.

The sample holds a few counts of this clonotype. The V gene is TRBV6-4, the J gene TRBJ2-7; TRBD1 matches 7 bases. CDR1 MRHNA and CDR2 SNTAGT come from the germline V gene. The CDR3 is 15 residues long. V gave up 6 bases and J gave up 5 bases; unmatched junction bases: 13. The CDR3 DNA is TGTGCCAGCAGCGTACACTCGGGACAGTCAAACGAGCAGTACTTC. Translated: CASSVHSGQSNEQYF.

This clonotype was observed a single time. The V call is TRBV19, the J call TRBJ1-1; the match to TRBD1 covers 10 bases. Trimming took 3 bases from V and 5 from J; bases not matched to a gene: 9. The germline V gene has CDR1 LNHDA and CDR2 SQIVND (reference sequence). CDR3 length equals 16 residues. Here the CDR3 reads CASSMPGQGRKTEAFF. The CDR3 nucleotides are TGTGCCAGTAGTATGCCGGGACAGGGGAGGAAAACTGAAGCTTTCTTT.

Of note for this clonotype: With a much larger clone just one base away, this may be a read error. The chain uses TRBV6-5 and TRBJ2-7; D ambiguous. The CDR3 spans 16 residues. The germline V gene has CDR1 MNHEY and CDR2 SVGAGI. Trimming took 0 bases from V and 2 from J, leaving 14 bases between them. The chain's CDR3 is CASSYSPGLVTYEQYF. For the CDR3, the DNA is TGTGCCAGCAGTTACTCGCCTGGCTTGGTGACCTACGAGCAGTACTTC.

This clonotype has a count of ten or more. This chain uses TRBV12-3 or TRBV12-4 with TRBJ2-7; D is uncertain. This CDR3 comprises 12 residues. V was pared by 1 base and J by 5 bases, with 6 bases between. The CDR3: CASSLGHNEQYF. The CDR3, as DNA: TGTGCCAGCAGTTTAGGCCATAACGAGCAGTACTTC.

This clonotype was found many times. The V and J genes are TRBV6-1 and TRBJ1-4, with D unresolved. The ends were cut back, 2 bases at V and 3 bases at J, with 10 bases in the middle. CDR3 size: 15 residues. In germline, CDR1 is MNHNS, CDR2 SASEGT. The CDR3 sequence: CASSEYRVSNEKLFF. CDR3 sequence (DNA): TGTGCCAGCAGTGAATACAGAGTCTCTAATGAAAAACTGTTTTTT.

The chain has TRBV9 and TRBJ2-2; D gene unclear. Trimming pared 1 base from V and 7 bases from J, leaving 5 bases between. CDR1 is SGDLS, CDR2 YYNGEE, per germline. The CDR3 totals 12 residues. The CDR3 bases are TGTGCCAGCAGCGTATCAGACGGGGAGCTGTTTTTT. Protein: CASSVSDGELFF.

This chain connects TRBV28 to TRBJ2-1, with a tentative D call TRBD2 (6 bases). V lost 10 bases and J lost 9, with 25 bases in between. The germline V gene has CDR1 MDHEN and CDR2 SYDVKM. The CDR3 has 15 residues. CDR3 DNA: TGTGCCATCCTACCAGTAGCCCCTAAGGAGGGTGAGCAGTTCTTC. Translated, it gives CAILPVAPKEGEQFF.